One sample yielded the 13 T cell receptor beta chains listed below, sequenced in a study of T cells in Graves' hyperthyroidism and ophthalmopathy. Amplification of TCR beta CDR3 regions used RNA as the template. HTBI primers were the set used in a first-round RT-PCR of the TCR CDR3. Via MiXCR, TCRdb re-called the multiplex PCR reads, giving one row per CDR3 protein. This sample carries some 500,000 distinct CDR3 sequences, roughly 14% of them seen once, and the ten largest clones take around 17%. The sample consisted of blood. All receptors come from a woman aged 18-29 years with Graves' hyperthyroidism.

This clonotype has a handful of counts. CDR3: CSAPGHSSYEQYF. In nucleotides, the CDR3 is TGCAGTGCGCCGGGACATAGCTCCTACGAGCAGTACTTC. The chain joins TRBV20-1 to TRBJ2-7; tentative D call: TRBD1 (6 bases). The germline CDR1 and CDR2 sequences are DFQATT and SNEGSKA (reference sequence). There are 13 residues in the CDR3. V gave up 6 bases and J gave up 0 bases, with 12 bases separating them.

The J gene is TRBJ1-5, the V gene TRBV5-6, with a tentative D call TRBD1 (5 bases). The CDR3 runs 17 residues. V was clipped by 1 base and J by 2 bases, with 16 bases between them. Germline loops: CDR1 SGHDT, CDR2 YYEEEE. The CDR3 region has the DNA TGTGCCAGCAGCTTGTCGGGGGACCCCTCGCGCAATCAGCCCCAGCATTTT. As protein: CASSLSGDPSRNQPQHF.

Many counts were recorded for this clonotype. The chain combines TRBV12-3 or TRBV12-4 with TRBJ1-3; D remains ambiguous. The germline V and J ends were trimmed by 3 bases and 6 bases, with 9 bases remaining between them. The CDR3 contains 13 residues. The CDR3 DNA follows: TGTGCCAGCAGTTTGGTCCATTTAAACACCATATATTTT. This codes for CASSLVHLNTIYF.

The sample holds a few counts of this clonotype. The chain is built from TRBV29-1 and TRBJ1-2; unclear D gene. Looked up from germline, CDR1 is SQVTM and CDR2 is ANQGSEA. This CDR3 spans 12 amino acids. The germline V and J ends were trimmed by 5 bases and 2 bases, with 9 bases remaining between them. DNA of the CDR3: TGCAGCGTTCCGAACAGAAACTATGGCTACACCTTC. It encodes CSVPNRNYGYTF.

This clonotype has ten or more counts. This sequence joins TRBV20-1 and TRBJ2-7; TRBD1 matches at 9 bases. The CDR3 length is 15 residues. The J segment lost 4 bases and the V segment lost 2 bases, leaving 9 bases of the junction unmatched. CDR1 is DFQATT, CDR2 SNEGSKA, per germline (reference sequence). The CDR3 nucleotides read TGCAGTGCTAGAACGTGGGACAGGGATTTTTACGAGCAGTACTTC. It translates to CSARTWDRDFYEQYF.

At least ten counts were recorded for this clonotype. The chain is built from TRBV3-1 and TRBJ1-6, with no clear D. The CDR3 is made up of 15 amino acids. V gave up 0 bases and J gave up 5 bases, with 8 bases separating them. Germline lookup yields CDR1 LGHDT and CDR2 YNNKEL (reference sequence). CDR3 sequence: CASSQDRRDNSPLHF. CDR3 nucleotides: TGTGCCAGCAGCCAAGATCGCCGGGATAATTCACCCCTCCACTTT.

Ten or more counts support this clonotype. This chain links TRBV30 with TRBJ1-5; D is undetermined. The V end was cut by 4 bases, the J end by 3 bases, with 10 bases between. The CDR3 consists of 13 residues. Germline CDR1 and CDR2: GTSNPN and SVGIG (reference sequence). The DNA of the CDR3 is TGTGCCTGGAACCAGGACGACAATCAGCCCCAGCATTTT. This sequence encodes CAWNQDDNQPQHF.

The chain couples TRBV29-1 to TRBJ2-1, with D perhaps TRBD1 (5 bases). Trimming took off 0 bases at V and 14 bases at J, with 11 bases between the two ends. This CDR3 spans 11 amino acids. Per the germline V gene, CDR1 is SQVTM and CDR2 is ANQGSEA. CDR3: CSVEDSAGKFF. CDR3 nucleotides: TGCAGCGTTGAAGATTCCGCAGGGAAGTTCTTC.

This clonotype was counted between two and nine times. V usage is TRBV20-1 and J usage is TRBJ1-2, with 8 bases matching TRBD1. CDR1 is DFQATT and CDR2 is SNEGSKA in the germline V gene (reference sequence). The CDR3 contains 16 residues. The J segment lost 6 bases and the V segment lost 3 bases, leaving 15 bases of the junction unmatched. The CDR3 DNA sequence: TGCAGTGCTAGTGCCCGCGGACAGGGAAATATGGATGGCTACACCTTC. Its translation is CSASARGQGNMDGYTF.

This clonotype has just a few counts. This rearrangement joins TRBV7-9 to TRBJ2-5; 9 positions match TRBD2. Germline trimming cut 2 bases from V and 5 bases from J; bases unmatched to any gene: 6. This CDR3 contains 15 residues. CDR1 is SEHNR and CDR2 is FQNEAQ in the germline V gene (reference sequence). CDR3 sequence (DNA): TGTGCCAGCAGCTTAATTAGCGGGAGTGCTGAGACCCAGTACTTC. Its translation: CASSLISGSAETQYF. The full variable domain, completed using reference TRBV7-9 and TRBJ2-5, is DTGVSQNPRHKITKRGQNVTFRCDPISEHNRLYWYRQTLGQGPEFLTYFQNEAQLEKSRLLSDRFSAERPKGSFSTLEIQRTEQGDSAMYLCASSLISGSAETQYFGPGTRLLVL.

This clonotype has more than one count but fewer than ten. Just one base apart from a much larger clone, this may be a read error. The chain carries TRBV10-3 and TRBJ2-7, with 9 bases lining up with TRBD1. The junction had 13 bases not matched to a gene; V was cut back by 4 bases and J by 6 bases. This CDR3 spans 16 amino acids. Germline CDR1 reads ENHRY; CDR2 reads SYGVKD. CDR3: CAISVRLGDRESEQYF. CDR3 DNA: TGTGCCATCAGTGTGCGCCTTGGGGACAGGGAAAGCGAGCAGTACTTC.

This clonotype occurred many times. This chain uses TRBV29-1 with TRBJ1-2, with 7 nucleotides matching TRBD1. Trimming cost V 3 bases and J 1 base; bases outside gene matches: 11. Germline V CDR1 and CDR2: SQVTM, ANQGSEA. This CDR3 spans 16 amino acids. The CDR3 DNA sequence: TGCAGCGTTGATACCTACGGGGGACAGTTTAACTATGGCTACACCTTC. Translation: CSVDTYGGQFNYGYTF.

This clonotype was seen many times. The V gene is TRBV12-3 or TRBV12-4, the J gene TRBJ1-2, with D perhaps TRBD1 (5 bases). The CDR3 consists of 12 residues. Trimming left V 3 bases short and J 8 bases short, with 10 bases between. The CDR3 sequence is CASSLGGEGYTF. For the CDR3, the DNA is TGTGCCAGCAGTTTGGGAGGGGAAGGCTACACCTTC.